This record looks at one TCR beta chain sequence and its context. These data are taken from a study of blood T cell repertoires in COVID-19. Study in general: The United States, Italy and Spain were the sources of the acute and convalescent COVID-19 samples. PBMCs, B-cell-depleted T cells, or T cells provided the cDNA or gDNA that made up the material.

In the original processing: Estimation of nucleated cell counts relied on the amplification of reference gene primers. Generated by immunoSEQ multiplex PCR, the TCRdb table keeps only in-frame clones and is missing some. V and J calls and clone size are as listed in that table; D and trimming were resolved from the DNA. This sample has fewer than 250,000 clones, with about 86% found just once. The V gene lost 6 bases and the J gene lost 10 bases, with 16 bases spanning the gap. This CDR3 is 14 amino acids long. Looked up from germline, CDR1 is WSHSY and CDR2 is SAAADI. The origin of this receptor is a woman aged 50 to 60 with acute or convalescent COVID-19. The source material was peripheral blood. The V call is TRBV10-2, the J call TRBJ1-6; tentatively, D is TRBD1 (6 bases). The CDR3 spells CASSPGQRESPLHF. The CDR3 DNA follows: TGCGCCAGCAGCCCGGGACAAAGAGAATCACCCCTCCACTTT.